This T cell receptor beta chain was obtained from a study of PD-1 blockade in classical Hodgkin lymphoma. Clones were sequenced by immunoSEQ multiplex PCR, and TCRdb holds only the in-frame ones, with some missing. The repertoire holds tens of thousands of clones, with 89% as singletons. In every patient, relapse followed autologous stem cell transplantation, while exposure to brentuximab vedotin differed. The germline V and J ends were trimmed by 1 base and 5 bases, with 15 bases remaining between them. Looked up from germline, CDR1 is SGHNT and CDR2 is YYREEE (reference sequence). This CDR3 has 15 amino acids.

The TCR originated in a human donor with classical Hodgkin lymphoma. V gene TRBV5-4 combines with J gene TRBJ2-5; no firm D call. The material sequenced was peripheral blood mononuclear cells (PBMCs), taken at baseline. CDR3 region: CASSLINGKFETQYF. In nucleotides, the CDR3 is TGTGCCAGCAGCTTGATCAACGGAAAGTTTGAGACCCAGTACTTC. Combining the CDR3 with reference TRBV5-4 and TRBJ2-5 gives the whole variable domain ETGVTQSPTHLIKTRGQQVTLRCSSQSGHNTVSWYQQALGQGPQFIFQYYREEENGRGNFPPRFSGLQFPNYSSELNVNALELDDSALYLCASSLINGKFETQYFGPGTRLLVL.